This is a list of T cell receptor beta chains from one sample in a study of T cells in Graves' hyperthyroidism and ophthalmopathy. TCRdb re-analysed the multiplex PCR reads in MiXCR, keeping a single row per CDR3 protein. The sample holds roughly 300,000 distinct CDR3 sequences, around a fifth seen once. The sequenced material came from blood. All receptors come from a woman aged 50 to 60 with Graves' hyperthyroidism. Both conserved end residues are part of each CDR3. A D gene is named only where the DNA matches it firmly. Clone size is stated in some rows and not others, as once, few, many or a class when expanded.

V: TRBV28
D: NA
J: TRBJ2-2
size: NA
DNA: TGTGCCAGCAGTTCGCCCGGGGAGCTGTTTTTT
CDR3: CASSSPGELFF

V: TRBV2
D: NA
J: TRBJ2-4
size: many
DNA: TGTGCCAGCAGGGAGAGGGAGCTAGCCAAAAACATTCAGTACTTC
CDR3: CASRERELAKNIQYF

V: TRBV5-1
D: TRBD2
J: TRBJ2-5
size: NA
DNA: TGCGCCAGCAGCGCCGGACTAGCCGTGCGGCCCCAAGAGACCCAGTACTTC
CDR3: CASSAGLAVRPQETQYF

V: TRBV6-1
D: NA
J: TRBJ2-1
size: many
DNA: TGTGCCAGCAGTGTCGAGGGACGGGCCTACAATGAGCAGTTCTTC
CDR3: CASSVEGRAYNEQFF

V: TRBV5-1
D: NA
J: TRBJ2-1
size: many
DNA: TGCGCCAGCAGCTTGGGACGTACTAGGCCGAGCTCCTACAATGAGCAGTTCTTC
CDR3: CASSLGRTRPSSYNEQFF

V: TRBV5-1
D: TRBD2
J: TRBJ2-1
size: NA
DNA: TGCGCCAGCAGCTCCGGGAGCGGGGGGGCGTCCAATGAGCAGTTCTTC
CDR3: CASSSGSGGASNEQFF

V: TRBV28
D: NA
J: TRBJ2-7
size: many
DNA: TGTGCCACCGTTAGGGGGATTCTCCCCTACGAGCAGTACTTC
CDR3: CATVRGILPYEQYF

V: TRBV13
D: NA
J: TRBJ2-4
size: NA
DNA: TGTGCCAGCAGCCCCCCCGGGAGTTACTTAGGTGACATTCAGTACTTC
CDR3: CASSPPGSYLGDIQYF

V: TRBV5-1
D: NA
J: TRBJ2-1
size: many
DNA: TGCGCCAGCAGCTTGGACACCGGGACTTTTTACAATGAGCAGTTCTTC
CDR3: CASSLDTGTFYNEQFF

V: TRBV15
D: NA
J: TRBJ2-3
size: many
DNA: TGTGCCACCAGCACCGTGACGTTTAGCACAGATACGCAGTATTTT
CDR3: CATSTVTFSTDTQYF

V: TRBV25-1
D: NA
J: TRBJ2-3
size: few
DNA: TGTGCCAGCAGCCGCGAGAGGGGGACAGATACGCAGTATTTT
CDR3: CASSRERGTDTQYF

V: TRBV19
D: TRBD2
J: TRBJ2-1
size: NA
DNA: TGTGCCAGTGAAAAAAGCGGGAGGAGAGCTGAGCAGTTCTTC
CDR3: CASEKSGRRAEQFF

V: TRBV29-1
D: NA
J: TRBJ1-3
size: few
DNA: TGCAGCGTTGTCCTATCCTCTGGAAACACCATATATTTT
CDR3: CSVVLSSGNTIYF

V: TRBV3-1
D: NA
J: TRBJ2-3
size: NA
DNA: TGTGCCAGCAGCCAATCAGTCCACGATACGCGGTATTTT
CDR3: CASSQSVHDTRYF

V: TRBV6-2/TRBV6-3
D: NA
J: TRBJ1-3
size: few
DNA: TGTGCCAGCAACACAGGCTCTGGAAACACCATATATTTT
CDR3: CASNTGSGNTIYF